The clone carrying this T cell receptor (beta chain) was seen a handful of times. These data come from a study of tumor-infiltrating lymphocytes in primary liver carcinoma. The germline V gene has CDR1 MNHEY and CDR2 SVGEGT. The CDR3 is 11 amino acids. After removal of 6 bases from V and 12 bases from J, the junction contained 5 bases not matched to a gene. The source of the blood RNA was unsorted whole blood, and germline DNA was extracted as well. Reverse transcription of approximately 0.55 ug total RNA with a constant-region primer produced TCR beta cDNA. Slightly modified ARM-PCR served as the procedure for the TCR beta libraries. These libraries came from three rounds of nested multiplex PCR. A C-beta reverse primer was combined with TRBV1-TRBV30 forward primers in the first two PCR rounds, and each round had approximately 9 cycles. TCRdb passed the multiplex PCR reads through MiXCR, listing each CDR3 protein once. Among 300,000 to 350,000 distinct CDR3 sequences listed, roughly three fifths were seen once.

The chain joins TRBV6-2 or TRBV6-3 to TRBJ2-1; TRBD2 aligns across 7 bases. This receptor was identified in a woman aged 25-40 years with primary liver carcinoma and hepatitis B virus infection. The material sequenced was peripheral blood. Written as DNA, the CDR3 is TGTGCCAGCAGCCTATCGGGGGGGCAGTTCTTC. Its protein is CASSLSGGQFF.